Below, 31 T cell receptor beta chains from the same sample are listed, as sequenced in a study of pediatric ulcerative colitis. Rectal tissue came from one to two pinch biopsies taken at colonoscopy. Sequencing was performed with immunoSEQ multiplex PCR; in TCRdb, only in-frame clones are kept and a portion is missing. The sample includes roughly 25,000 clones, approximately 71% of them seen just once. Sequences were obtained from gut tissue. The receptor source for this set is a boy aged 5-17 years with severe ulcerative colitis.

In its sample, this clone was seen a few times. The chain uses TRBV29-1 and TRBJ1-1; TRBD1 might be the D (6 bases). Between the trimmed V and J ends, which lost 4 bases and 5 bases, there was a span of 11 bases. In germline, CDR1 is SQVTM, CDR2 ANQGSEA. The CDR3 covers 12 residues. The CDR3 bases are TGCAGCGTTGGTTCAGGGGTTACTGAAGCTTTCTTT. It encodes CSVGSGVTEAFF.

This chain links TRBV7-3 with TRBJ2-1, with D possibly being TRBD1 or TRBD2 (5 bases each). The germline V and J ends were trimmed by 5 bases and 7 bases, with 18 bases remaining between them. The CDR3 spans 15 residues. Germline V gene lookup returns CDR1 SGHTA and CDR2 FQGTGA. This chain's CDR3 is CASSGTGTVVNEQFF. CDR3 DNA sequence: TGTGCCAGCAGCGGCACCGGGACGGTGGTAAATGAGCAGTTCTTC.

The sample holds a few counts of this clone. V gene TRBV5-8 combines with J gene TRBJ1-2, with a tentative D call TRBD1 (6 bases). V gave up 4 bases and J gave up 5 bases, with 15 bases separating them. Germline CDR1 and CDR2: SGHTS and YDEGEE. There are 14 residues in the CDR3. CDR3 bases: TGTGCCAGCAGCCGACAGGCGGTAGGGTATGGCTACACCTTC. Its translation is CASSRQAVGYGYTF.

The chain has TRBV7-2 and TRBJ2-3, with 10 bases fitting TRBD2. Trimming removed 3 bases from V and 5 bases from J; junction bases left unmatched: 2. The CDR3 covers 14 residues. Germline values: CDR1 SGHTA, CDR2 FQGNSA. In DNA, the CDR3 is TGTGCCAGCAGCTTGCAGCGGGAGGGAGATACGCAGTATTTT. Residues: CASSLQREGDTQYF.

The genes are TRBV11-2 and TRBJ2-7; D perhaps matches TRBD1 (5 bases). Trimming cost V 2 bases and J 6 bases, with 23 bases left between them. The CDR3 covers 17 residues. The germline gives CDR1 SGHAT, CDR2 FQNNGV. The CDR3, as DNA: TGTGCCAGCAGCTTATCTAACGGCCTAGGGGTTTCGGGCGAGCAGTACTTC. It encodes CASSLSNGLGVSGEQYF.

This chain links TRBV2 with TRBJ1-1; 10 bases match TRBD1. This CDR3 has 17 residues. With 7 bases clipped from V and 5 bases from J, the junction kept 16 bases outside the gene matches. Germline V gene sequence: CDR1 SNHLY, CDR2 FYNNEI. CDR3 loop: CASIRFLDRGGKTEAFF. CDR3 coding DNA: TGTGCCAGCATTCGTTTTCTGGACAGGGGGGGTAAGACTGAAGCTTTCTTT.

The chain has TRBV19 and TRBJ1-2, with TRBD1 matching over 7 bases. Germline trimming cut 10 bases from V and 3 bases from J; bases unmatched to any gene: 14. This CDR3 is built from 15 residues. CDR1 and CDR2 from the germline V gene are LNHDA and SQIVND (reference sequence). DNA for the CDR3: TGTGCCACCTCCCCCGTTACAGGGGAGGACTATGGCTACACCTTC. Translated: CATSPVTGEDYGYTF.

J is TRBJ2-3 and V is TRBV7-2, with 8 bases aligning to TRBD2. Germline V gives CDR1 SGHTA, CDR2 FQGNSA. Unmatched junction bases numbered 4, after V lost 0 bases and J lost 5 bases. CDR3 size: 15 residues. The CDR3: CASSLALAGLDTQYF. Written as DNA, the CDR3 is TGTGCCAGCAGCTTAGCGCTAGCGGGCTTAGATACGCAGTATTTT. Complete variable domain (other parts from reference TRBV7-2 and TRBJ2-3): GAGVSQSPSNKVTEKGKDVELRCDPISGHTALYWYRQSLGQGLEFLIYFQGNSAPDKSGLPSDRFSAERTGGSVSTLTIQRTQQEDSAVYLCASSLALAGLDTQYFGPGTRLTVL.

The chain links TRBV7-2 to TRBJ2-2; D is undetermined. The CDR3 is 11 residues long. In germline, CDR1 is SGHTA, CDR2 FQGNSA. The V and J ends lost 8 bases and 6 bases respectively, with 7 bases between them. CDR3 sequence reads: CASQAPGELFF. In DNA, the CDR3 is TGTGCCAGCCAAGCCCCCGGGGAGCTGTTTTTT.

The table lists this clone with a count of one. This chain uses TRBV29-1 with TRBJ2-1; 10 bases line up with TRBD2. The V gene end was trimmed by 5 bases and the J gene end by 7 bases; junction bases not matched to a gene: 11. The CDR3 is 15 residues long. Per germline, CDR1 SQVTM and CDR2 ANQGSEA. The CDR3 DNA sequence: TGCAGCGTTCTTCGGACTAGCGGCAAGGCTAATGAGCAGTTCTTC. This gives the protein CSVLRTSGKANEQFF.

The chain recombines TRBV5-1 with TRBJ2-7; the D is unclear. Germline loops: CDR1 SGHRS, CDR2 YFSETQ. The V end lost 0 bases, the J end lost 2 bases, and 6 bases lay between the germline ends. The CDR3 totals 13 residues. Here the CDR3 DNA reads TGCGCCAGCAGCTTGGTTGGGACCTACGAGCAGTACTTC. Protein sequence: CASSLVGTYEQYF.

This clone was detected once. V and J are TRBV10-3 and TRBJ2-3, with 10 nucleotides matching TRBD2. The V gene end was trimmed by 2 bases and the J gene end by 5 bases; junction bases not matched to a gene: 4. Germline CDR1 is ENHRY and CDR2 is SYGVKD. The CDR3 consists of 15 residues. The CDR3 nucleotides are TGTGCCATCAGTGAGGCTAGCGGGGGCGGAGATACGCAGTATTTT. This translates into CAISEASGGGDTQYF.

V usage is TRBV11-3 and J usage is TRBJ2-5, with 8 bases aligning to TRBD1. The CDR3 totals 16 residues. V shed 5 bases and J 0 bases; nucleotides not matched to a gene: 8. From germline, CDR1 is SGHNT and CDR2 YENEEA. The CDR3 spells CASSNPRQGYQETQYF. The CDR3 DNA is TGTGCCAGCAGCAACCCACGACAGGGGTACCAAGAGACCCAGTACTTC.

The chain couples TRBV7-2 to TRBJ2-4; TRBD2 matches 7 bases. The trim removed 5 bases at V and 3 bases at J, leaving 10 bases unmatched. Germline V CDR1 and CDR2: SGHTA, FQGNSA. CDR3 length equals 16 residues. Here the CDR3 reads CASSPVGLSVKNIQYF. The CDR3 region has the DNA TGTGCCAGCAGCCCGGTGGGACTATCCGTCAAAAACATTCAGTACTTC.

The chain has TRBV11-3 and TRBJ2-1; 10 bases are shared with TRBD2. Germline-derived CDR1 and CDR2 are SGHNT and YENEEA. J was trimmed by 3 bases and V by 6 bases; bases with no gene match: 11. The CDR3 is 17 amino acids. The CDR3 DNA reads TGTGCCAGCAGTCCTGAACCTAGCGGGAGTCTCTACAATGAGCAGTTCTTC. It translates to CASSPEPSGSLYNEQFF. Looking up the rest from reference TRBV11-3 and TRBJ2-1 gives the full variable domain: EAGVVQSPRYKIIEKKQPVAFWCNPISGHNTLYWYLQNLGQGPELLIRYENEEAVDDSQLPKDRFSAERLKGVDSTLKIQPAELGDSAVYLCASSPEPSGSLYNEQFFGPGTRLTVL.

The chain combines TRBV5-1 with TRBJ2-3; no clear D gene. Germline V lookup: CDR1 SGHRS, CDR2 YFSETQ. This CDR3 is built from 12 residues. Trimming removed 4 bases at V and 4 bases at J, with 7 bases between. The CDR3 sequence is CASSKAADTQYF. The DNA for the CDR3 is TGCGCCAGCAGCAAGGCTGCAGATACGCAGTATTTT. The complete variable domain, with remaining parts taken from reference TRBV5-1 and TRBJ2-3, reads KAGVTQTPRYLIKTRGQQVTLSCSPISGHRSVSWYQQTPGQGLQFLFEYFSETQRNKGNFPGRFSGRQFSNSRSEMNVSTLELGDSALYLCASSKAADTQYFGPGTRLTVL.

The chain uses TRBV5-1 and TRBJ2-5, with D possibly TRBD2 on 5 matching bases. This CDR3 is built from 16 residues. Per germline, CDR1 SGHRS and CDR2 YFSETQ. Between the trimmed V and J ends, which lost 0 bases and 2 bases, there was a span of 14 bases. DNA for the CDR3: TGCGCCAGCAGCTTGGATTTAGCGAGCAGTCAAGAGACCCAGTACTTC. Translating it yields CASSLDLASSQETQYF.

This clone turned up a few times. This chain joins TRBV5-1 and TRBJ2-7, with D perhaps TRBD1 or TRBD2 (5 bases each). This CDR3 has 13 amino acids. Germline assignment: CDR1 SGHRS and CDR2 YFSETQ. V gave up 2 bases and J gave up 6 bases, with 12 bases separating them. The CDR3, as DNA: TGCGCCAGCAGCTTCGAGGGTGGGGGCGAGCAGTACTTC. Amino acid sequence: CASSFEGGGEQYF.

V and J are TRBV18 and TRBJ2-7, with 7 bases fitting TRBD1. The germline gives CDR1 KGHSH, CDR2 LQKENI. The CDR3 spans 13 residues. The trim removed 3 bases at V and 2 bases at J, leaving 1 base unmatched. CDR3 region: CASSPTGAYEQYF. For the CDR3, the DNA is TGTGCCAGCTCACCTACAGGGGCCTACGAGCAGTACTTC. The variable domain in full, with the rest retrieved from reference TRBV18 and TRBJ2-7, is NAGVMQNPRHLVRRRGQEARLRCSPMKGHSHVYWYRQLPEEGLKFMVYLQKENIIDESGMPKERFSAEFPKEGPSILRIQQVVRGDSAAYFCASSPTGAYEQYFGPGTRLTVT.

The rearrangement links TRBV7-8 to TRBJ2-7; no clear D gene. The V gene's germline CDR1 is SGHVS and CDR2 FQNEAQ. V was clipped by 5 bases and J by 1 base, with 6 bases between them. The CDR3 extends over 12 amino acids. The CDR3 loop reads CASSQQSYEQYF. The CDR3 nucleotides are TGTGCCAGCAGCCAACAATCCTACGAGCAGTACTTC.

V and J are TRBV2 and TRBJ2-5; no reliable D call. V was pared by 1 base and J by 4 bases, with 4 bases between. CDR1 SNHLY and CDR2 FYNNEI come from the germline V gene. CDR3 length equals 12 residues. The CDR3 DNA sequence: TGTGCCAGCAGTGAAGGGGGAGAGACCCAGTACTTC. Translation: CASSEGGETQYF.

This chain links TRBV29-1 with TRBJ2-7; possible D gene TRBD2, 6 bases. CDR3 length: 15 amino acids. Trimming shortened V by 6 bases and J by 0 bases, and 18 bases separated the two germline ends. CDR1 and CDR2 (germline): SQVTM, ANQGSEA. As DNA, the CDR3 is TGCAGCGTCCTAAAAGGTGGAGGGCCCTCCTACGAGCAGTACTTC. Encoded protein: CSVLKGGGPSYEQYF.

The chain recombines TRBV7-2 with TRBJ2-3; D remains ambiguous. The CDR3 loop spans 15 amino acids. Trimming shortened V by 3 bases and J by 0 bases, and 10 bases separated the two germline ends. Germline values: CDR1 SGHTA, CDR2 FQGNSA. The CDR3 sequence: CASSFAAASTDTQYF. In DNA form, the CDR3 reads TGTGCCAGCAGCTTCGCGGCAGCTAGCACAGATACGCAGTATTTT.

The chain is built from TRBV6-6 and TRBJ2-1; D not resolved. Trimming stripped 8 bases from V and 9 bases from J, with 17 bases between. This CDR3 contains 13 residues. Germline CDR1 and CDR2: MNHNY and SVGAGI (reference sequence). The chain's CDR3 is CASSLDAVGEQFF. The CDR3 DNA reads TGTGCCAGCTCGCTGGACGCAGTCGGTGAGCAGTTCTTC.

This chain connects TRBV5-4 to TRBJ2-1; TRBD2 matches at 9 bases. The length of the CDR3 is 15 residues. V gave up 5 bases and J gave up 4 bases; unmatched junction bases: 7. The germline gives CDR1 SGHNT, CDR2 YYREEE (reference sequence). The CDR3 DNA reads TGTGCCAGCAGATATAGCGGGAGCTCTTACAATGAGCAGTTCTTC. The encoded protein is CASRYSGSSYNEQFF.

The chain recombines TRBV6-6 with TRBJ1-1, with D possibly being TRBD1 (5 bases). Trimming shortened V by 5 bases and J by 7 bases, and 11 bases separated the two germline ends. CDR1 MNHNY and CDR2 SVGAGI come from the germline V gene (reference sequence). The length of the CDR3 is 12 residues. Written as DNA, the CDR3 is TGTGCCAGCAGTGGGGGGACGCATGAAGCTTTCTTT. Translating gives CASSGGTHEAFF.

This chain joins TRBV6-1 and TRBJ1-1, with 7 bases identical to TRBD1. CDR1 and CDR2 from the germline V gene are MNHNS and SASEGT. The V and J ends lost 7 bases and 1 base, in that order; junction bases with no gene match: 3. The CDR3 contains 13 residues. CDR3 protein: CASNRGQNTEAFF. CDR3 sequence (DNA): TGTGCCAGCAACAGGGGACAGAACACTGAAGCTTTCTTT.

The chain links TRBV18 to TRBJ2-1; 9 bases line up with TRBD2. V lost 2 bases, J lost 4 bases, and 3 bases stayed unmatched. The CDR3 consists of 15 residues. The germline gives CDR1 KGHSH, CDR2 LQKENI. CDR3 amino acids: CASSPMAGGYNEQFF. The CDR3 coding sequence is TGTGCCAGCTCACCAATGGCGGGAGGGTACAATGAGCAGTTCTTC.

This clone occurred a few times. This chain joins TRBV19 and TRBJ2-3; D uncertain. CDR3 length equals 13 residues. Trimming left V 5 bases short and J 4 bases short, with 10 bases between. The germline V gene encodes CDR1 LNHDA and CDR2 SQIVND (reference sequence). The DNA of the CDR3 is TGTGCCAGTAGTTTCAGGCGTTCAGATACGCAGTATTTT. Protein: CASSFRRSDTQYF. Full variable domain (rest looked up from reference TRBV19 and TRBJ2-3): DGGITQSPKYLFRKEGQNVTLSCEQNLNHDAMYWYRQDPGQGLRLIYYSQIVNDFQKGDIAEGYSVSREKKESFPLTVTSAQKNPTAFYLCASSFRRSDTQYFGPGTRLTVL.

The chain carries TRBV6-5 and TRBJ2-5, with TRBD1 matching 8 bases. After removal of 0 bases from V and 5 bases from J, the junction contained 8 bases not matched to a gene. Germline CDR1 is MNHEY and CDR2 is SVGAGI. The CDR3 is 16 residues long. The chain's CDR3 is CASSYSGQGRRETQYF. CDR3 sequence (DNA): TGTGCCAGCAGTTACTCCGGACAGGGACGTAGGGAGACCCAGTACTTC.

The J gene is TRBJ2-7, the V gene TRBV19, with 8 nucleotides matching TRBD2. The V segment lost 5 bases and the J segment 0 bases; nucleotides outside the gene matches: 9. The CDR3 loop spans 16 amino acids. Germline CDR1 reads LNHDA; CDR2 reads SQIVND (reference sequence). Here the CDR3 DNA reads TGTGCCAGTAGTGAAGCGGGAGCCACCTACTCCTACGAGCAGTACTTC. Its translation: CASSEAGATYSYEQYF.